This TCR beta chain stems from a study of blood T cell repertoires in COVID-19. The CDR3 is 14 amino acids. Germline assignment: CDR1 SQVTM and CDR2 ANQGSEA. Between the trimmed V and J ends, which lost 8 bases and 2 bases, there was a span of 18 bases. TCRdb keeps only in-frame clones here, not all; method: immunoSEQ multiplex PCR. The repertoire holds 200,000 to 300,000 clones, with about four fifths as singletons. This receptor was obtained from a woman aged 40 to 49 who had been exposed to COVID-19. V usage is TRBV29-1 and J usage is TRBJ1-1, with D perhaps TRBD1 (5 bases). Material: PBMCs or T cells enriched from blood (not recorded which). CDR3 sequence (DNA): TGCAGCACCCGAGCAGGCACAGGAAACACTGAAGCTTTCTTT. Translated, it gives CSTRAGTGNTEAFF.